The rows below give T cell receptor beta chains drawn from one sample of a study of cytomegalovirus exposure and HLA in healthy donors. Measured with immunoSEQ multiplex PCR; TCRdb has only the in-frame clones, and not every one. The sample has some 120,000 clones; about 63% are singletons. What was sequenced was PBMCs. The receptors were gathered from a man in his thirties or forties in good health and CMV-seropositive. The conserved cysteine and the conserved F or W are not part of the CDR3 here. D genes are given only for firm matches.

j_call,d_call,v_call,cdr3_aa
TRBJ2-3,TRBD2,TRBV4-2,ASSQRGASGRKDTQY
TRBJ2-1,TRBD2,TRBV6-6,ASSYAGTSNNEQF
TRBJ2-1,TRBD2,TRBV7-8,ASSLAGAYEQF
TRBJ2-4,.,TRBV7-2,ASSPWTDPKNIQY
TRBJ2-3,TRBD1,TRBV2,ASTMDRGGTDTQY
TRBJ1-5,.,TRBV4-1,ASSQVKARHLNQPQH
TRBJ1-4,.,TRBV15,ATSRVGGAANEKLF
TRBJ2-7,.,TRBV6-6,ASSYYQGSEQY
TRBJ2-2,.,TRBV29-1,SVEELSSTGELF
TRBJ2-5,TRBD1,TRBV7-7,ASSLDRDRGETQY
TRBJ1-3,TRBD1,TRBV4-2,ASSLKGQAGNTIY
TRBJ2-5,.,TRBV5-1,ASRPQGGQETQY
TRBJ1-1,TRBD1,TRBV2,ASSFTGGRQAF
TRBJ2-4,.,TRBV11-2,ASSVPHPGGQLAKNIQY
TRBJ1-5,.,TRBV4-2,ASSHPGGSNQPQH
TRBJ2-7,.,TRBV4-1,ASSQVQGSDEQY
TRBJ2-7,TRBD1,TRBV7-2,ASSLSLQGNEQY
TRBJ2-1,.,TRBV6-4,ASSDSGHNEQF
TRBJ1-4,.,TRBV28,ASSLSTANEKLF
TRBJ2-1,.,TRBV29-1,SVDNGRRIDEQF
TRBJ2-6,TRBD1,TRBV18,ASSSPGQASGANVLT
TRBJ1-1,TRBD1,TRBV6-5,ASSPGTGRLTEAF
TRBJ2-5,TRBD2,TRBV5-6,ASSLFTSGRIYQETQY
TRBJ2-5,TRBD1,TRBV4-3,ASSQRTGEETQY
TRBJ1-1,TRBD1,TRBV6-5,ASSLTGGYNTEAF
TRBJ2-3,.,TRBV18,ASSPSRRDTQY
TRBJ2-5,.,TRBV11-3,ASSTRVRVETQY
TRBJ2-7,.,TRBV7-2,ASSLAVPGGGYEQY
TRBJ1-2,.,TRBV7-2,ASSSPLGRGYT
TRBJ1-1,.,TRBV5-1,ASRRDLLEAF
TRBJ2-2,TRBD2,TRBV4-2,AIQRESTGELF
TRBJ2-6,TRBD2,TRBV4-3,ASSLGTSGSAGANVLT
TRBJ2-7,TRBD1,TRBV29-1,SAGGYGDEQY
TRBJ2-7,.,TRBV6-1,ASSDWTEISYEQY
TRBJ2-3,.,TRBV29-1,SVERDADTQY
TRBJ2-1,TRBD2,TRBV5-1,ASKLAGSYNEQF
TRBJ1-3,.,TRBV2,ASSRLLRGNTIY
TRBJ2-5,.,TRBV6-5,ASISSGARETQY
TRBJ2-3,TRBD2,TRBV5-1,ASSLLRGDTDTQY
TRBJ1-2,TRBD1,TRBV5-1,ASSLITGGNYGYT
TRBJ2-6,.,TRBV5-1,ASSLAVAGANVLT
TRBJ2-4,TRBD1,TRBV5-1,ASSLVLGQTGIQY
TRBJ2-7,.,TRBV19,ASSLTQGYEQY
TRBJ2-5,TRBD1,TRBV19,ASGTGGETQY
TRBJ2-1,.,TRBV6-5,ASSHGEDGEQF
TRBJ2-7,.,TRBV6-5,ASSIGYEQY
TRBJ2-3,TRBD2,TRBV7-2,ASSLASGKGDTQY
.,.,TRBV6-5,ASSRVWGSYEQY
TRBJ2-1,TRBD2,TRBV6-5,ASSYSPSGGYNEQF